Presented here are 5 T cell receptor beta chains from one specimen sequenced in a study of blood T cell repertoires in COVID-19. Data came from immunoSEQ multiplex PCR; TCRdb stores just in-frame clones and leaves some out. The repertoire consists of roughly 32,000 clones, with around 85% occurring once and the leading ten covering over 35%. The sample comprised peripheral blood. The receptor source for this set is a man aged 60 to 75 with active or convalescent COVID-19.

The chain recombines TRBV9 with TRBJ2-2, with a weak D call TRBD2 (6 bases). V dropped 1 base and J dropped 3 bases, with 13 bases sitting between them. The CDR3 length is 16 residues. Germline V lookup: CDR1 SGDLS, CDR2 YYNGEE. CDR3 amino acids: CASSVWDSAYTGELFF. CDR3 DNA: TGTGCCAGCAGCGTATGGGACTCCGCCTACACCGGGGAGCTGTTTTTT.

The count of this clone is one. The chain links TRBV7-2 to TRBJ1-6; maybe TRBD1 (5 bases). The germline V and J ends were trimmed by 5 bases and 11 bases, with 25 bases remaining between them. This CDR3 contains 17 residues. Germline CDR1 SGHTA, CDR2 FQGNSA. CDR3 sequence reads: CASSQFPIGGVGPPLHF. The CDR3 bases are TGTGCCAGCAGCCAGTTTCCGATTGGGGGGGTAGGTCCACCCCTCCACTTT.

J is TRBJ2-7 and V is TRBV6-1; 9 bases map to TRBD1. Germline lookup yields CDR1 MNHNS and CDR2 SASEGT. With 4 bases clipped from V and 2 bases from J, the junction kept 9 bases outside the gene matches. The CDR3 is made up of 16 amino acids. CDR3 in DNA: TGTGCCAGCAGTGTCAGGGGACAGGGAGTAACCTACGAGCAGTACGTC. Its protein product is CASSVRGQGVTYEQYV.

The chain carries TRBV19 and TRBJ2-2; 9 bases are a match to TRBD1. Germline assignment: CDR1 LNHDA and CDR2 SQIVND (reference sequence). V was pared by 5 bases and J by 3 bases, with 7 bases of the junction left unmatched. The CDR3 runs to 16 residues. CDR3 loop: CASSDLRTGDTGELFF. The DNA of the CDR3 is TGTGCCAGTAGTGACCTCAGGACAGGGGACACCGGGGAGCTGTTTTTT.

The rearrangement uses TRBV9 and TRBJ2-3, with TRBD2 identical over 7 bases. CDR1 is SGDLS, CDR2 YYNGEE, per germline. The CDR3 is 15 residues long. The V segment lost 3 bases and the J segment 3 bases; nucleotides outside the gene matches: 7. The DNA of the CDR3 is TGTGCCAGCAGCGGACTAGCAACACGGACAGATACGCAGTATTTT. Protein product: CASSGLATRTDTQYF.